What follows are 7 T cell receptor beta chains derived from one specimen sequenced in a study of Ad26.COV2.S vaccination and SARS-CoV-2 variants. As to treatment: about 20 received Ad26.COV2.S at low or high dose, single or two shots; 5 received placebo; per-sample allocation not given. At day 63 after the first vaccine or placebo injection, samples were drawn. The assay was immunoSEQ multiplex PCR, and TCRdb's table has in-frame clones only and misses some. The profile shows some 520,000 clones, approximately 90% of them singletons. Material: peripheral blood, obtained in a trial of Ad26.COV2.S vaccine versus placebo. The receptors stem from a person between 18 and 60 years old who received the Ad26.COV2.S COVID-19 vaccine or a placebo.

This clone appeared once. J is TRBJ2-7 and V is TRBV15; no definite D call. Germline lookup yields CDR1 LNHNV and CDR2 YYDKDF (reference sequence). V was clipped by 0 bases and J by 0 bases, with 15 bases between them. The length of the CDR3 is 17 residues. Here the CDR3 DNA reads TGTGCCACCAGCAGAGATCTTTCCCGCTCAAGCTCCTACGAGCAGTACTTC. Translated, it gives CATSRDLSRSSSYEQYF.

The rearrangement joins TRBV6-2 or TRBV6-3 to TRBJ2-7, with no clear D. V lost 5 bases to trimming and J lost 4 bases, with 12 bases between them. Germline lookup yields CDR1 MNHEY and CDR2 SVGEGT. The CDR3 is 13 residues long. CDR3 region: CASSAVAFYEQYF. In DNA form, the CDR3 reads TGTGCCAGCAGTGCTGTTGCCTTTTACGAGCAGTACTTC.

The chain combines TRBV7-9 with TRBJ2-3, with no clear D. Germline-derived CDR1 and CDR2 are SEHNR and FQNEAQ (reference sequence). This CDR3 is built from 14 residues. V was trimmed by 4 bases and J by 1 base, leaving 9 bases between them. CDR3 DNA: TGTGCCAGCAGCTCCGAACGGGGCACAGATACGCAGTATTTT. This gives the protein CASSSERGTDTQYF.

The V call is TRBV7-9, the J call TRBJ1-4, with TRBD1 as a possible D gene (5 bases). Trimming cost V 5 bases and J 0 bases, with 13 bases left between them. Germline V gene sequence: CDR1 SEHNR, CDR2 FQNEAQ (reference sequence). The CDR3 totals 16 residues. Here the CDR3 DNA reads TGTGCCAGCAGCCAAAGAGGACAACCAACTAATGAAAAACTGTTTTTT. This sequence encodes CASSQRGQPTNEKLFF.

The CDR3 is CASSLGGEEKLFF. Here the CDR3 DNA reads TGTGCCAGCAGCTTGGGAGGGGAGGAAAAACTGTTTTTT. The chain employs TRBV5-4 and TRBJ1-4, with D maybe TRBD1 (5 bases). The CDR3 is 13 residues long. CDR1 is SGHNT, CDR2 YYREEE, per germline (reference sequence). V shed 0 bases and J shed 8 bases, with 8 bases lying between them.

This chain joins TRBV5-4 and TRBJ2-5; D is undetermined. The CDR3 spans 14 residues. Trimming removed 0 bases at V and 4 bases at J, with 10 bases between. From germline, CDR1 is SGHNT and CDR2 YYREEE (reference sequence). The CDR3 reads CASSLGLYLETQYF. CDR3 DNA: TGTGCCAGCAGCTTGGGGCTATACTTAGAGACCCAGTACTTC.

The J gene is TRBJ2-1, the V gene TRBV6-2 or TRBV6-3; TRBD2 is a possible D gene (7 bases). Trimming removed 2 bases at V and 9 bases at J, with 14 bases between. Germline V CDR1 and CDR2: MNHEY, SVGEGT. The CDR3 is 14 amino acids. CDR3 coding DNA: TGTGCCAGCAGTTACGTGGGGAGGGGGGGTGAGCAGTTCTTC. This translates into CASSYVGRGGEQFF.